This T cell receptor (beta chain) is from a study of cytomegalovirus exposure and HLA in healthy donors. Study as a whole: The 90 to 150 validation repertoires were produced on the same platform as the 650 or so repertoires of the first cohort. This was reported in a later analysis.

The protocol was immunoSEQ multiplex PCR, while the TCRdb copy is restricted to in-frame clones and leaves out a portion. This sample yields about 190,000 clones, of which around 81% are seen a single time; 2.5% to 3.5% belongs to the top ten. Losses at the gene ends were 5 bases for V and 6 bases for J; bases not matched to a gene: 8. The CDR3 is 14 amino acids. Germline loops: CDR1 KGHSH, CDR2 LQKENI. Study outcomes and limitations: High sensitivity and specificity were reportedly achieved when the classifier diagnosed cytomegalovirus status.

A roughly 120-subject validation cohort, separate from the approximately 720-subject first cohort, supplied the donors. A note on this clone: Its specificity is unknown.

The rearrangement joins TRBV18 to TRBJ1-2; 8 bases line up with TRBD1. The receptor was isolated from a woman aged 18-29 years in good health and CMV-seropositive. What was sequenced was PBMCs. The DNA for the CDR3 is TGTGCCAGCTCAACTAGACAGGGGCAGGATGGCTACACCTTC. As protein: CASSTRQGQDGYTF.